Below, one T cell receptor (beta chain) is given with its context. Its antigen is currently not known. Base quality data are lacking; no much larger clone is found one base away. CDR1 and CDR2, per the germline V gene (reference sequence), are GTSNPN and SVGIG. CDR3 length: 15 amino acids, cysteine to phenylalanine. Just the 45-base CDR3 DNA is kept, in frame starting at base 1. V is pruned by 0 bases and J by 7 bases, leaving 8 bases of the junction without a gene match. A MiSeq instrument was used for deep resolution sequencing, which targeted depths ranging from 1 in 1 million up to 1 in 200,000 T cells, with coverage averaging 10x for each clonotype. The immunoSEQ hsTCRB Kit was used to generate the TCR beta libraries. For the original study's pipeline: ImmunoSEQ Data Assistant and ImmunoSEQ Analyzer were used for data analysis, and V, D and J genes were assigned according to IMGT definitions. Clonality, which ranges from 0 to 1, was calculated as one minus the normalized Shannon entropy of productive rearrangement frequencies. Only overrepresented clonotypes making up at least 0.05% of the repertoire of each patient were included in the public clonotype analysis. About 13 age-matched healthy donor repertoires from immuneACCESS were used as controls for clonality. As stored in TCRdb, this immuneACCESS dataset retains in-frame rearrangements with V and J assigned. A fraction of the clones does not appear; measured against another copy, unresolved V genes explain less than half of the discrepancy, and the remainder lacks a known reason. That table is the source of V, J and clone size, and D and trimming were worked out from the DNA. The sample table holds 130,000 or so clones, of which 80% to 90% were seen once. The top ten clones comprise over 2% of the sample.

This sample was included in a study of cytotoxic CD8 clonotypes in ibrutinib-treated CLL (TCRdb year 2021). As for the study more broadly: The cohort was composed of 11 relapsed/refractory and roughly 15 treatment-naive patients; IGHV unmutated status was identified in approximately 17 patients. Cryopreserved peripheral blood mononuclear cells were obtained prior to treatment, at the time of response, and at either disease progression or sustained remission. Longitudinal samples were obtainable from about 30% of the roughly 90 participants in the trial. Response samples were obtained after a median of around eleven months of treatment, with a range of roughly 6 to 36 months. Partial responses were observed in 24 patients and complete responses in 2; after a median follow-up of around 64 months, remission was maintained in 15 or so patients and progression was observed in some twelve. An average of about 250,000 productive templates and about 100,000 productive rearrangements was obtained per sample. Every sample from remission and from progressive disease was obtained while the patients were still on ibrutinib. What the authors observed across the whole study: Baseline clonality exceeded that of age-matched healthy donors and correlated strongly with circulating CD8+ T-cell counts. Sampling times were not matched between sustained-remission and progressing patients, and lymph node repertoires were not studied. Clonality increased at ibrutinib response, stayed stable in sustained remission, and fell back toward baseline at progression. Public clonotypes were rare and either shrank or stayed stable during treatment, and the rise in clonality at ibrutinib response reflected expansion of private clonotypes.

Interpreted using the paper, the time point label stands for: around 2 years on ibrutinib. Approximately 2 micrograms of genomic DNA were extracted from cryopreserved PBMCs for TCR beta library preparation. High-throughput TCR beta sequencing was performed on longitudinal blood samples from CLL patients receiving ibrutinib monotherapy. The patients took part in an open-label, single-center phase 2 trial of ibrutinib monotherapy. This receptor chain uses TRBV30 and TRBJ2-1; 8 central bases correspond to TRBD2. The receptor's source is a human donor with chronic lymphocytic leukemia. Sample: PBMCs, taken after 24 months of ibrutinib treatment. The sequenced DNA is TGTGCCTGGAGTGTACCGGGGGGGGAGAAAAATGAGCAGTTCTTC. This is translated as CAWSVPGGEKNEQFF.